The clone carrying this T cell receptor beta chain was detected only a few times. The ends lost 6 bases at V and 1 base at J; junction bases unmatched: 4. The CDR3 is 14 residues long. Germline values: CDR1 MNHEY, CDR2 SMNVEV (reference sequence). The data are from a study of tumour-infiltrating T cells in Burkitt lymphoma. Across the study: Productive clonality predicted overall and progression-free survival.

TCRdb's copy holds only in-frame clones and misses some; the assay was immunoSEQ multiplex PCR. Of around 17,000 clones detected, 70% to 80% appear once; the ten largest clones hold about 2%. This chain uses TRBV27 with TRBJ2-7, with TRBD1 matching over 9 bases. Sequencing input: tumor tissue. This clonotype was sampled from a human donor with diffuse large B-cell lymphoma. The CDR3 here is CASRGTGYSYEQYF. The CDR3 coding sequence is TGTGCCAGCAGGGGGACAGGGTATTCCTACGAGCAGTACTTC.